One sample yielded the 15 T cell receptor beta chains listed below, sequenced in a study of technical replicates of blood from four donors. The data were produced by immunoSEQ multiplex PCR, yet TCRdb's version contains in-frame clones alone and is incomplete. The repertoire has about 88,000 clones, 80% to 95% of them found once; the top ten carry about 0.26%. Sequencing was carried out using T cells isolated from PBMCs. The receptors were sampled from a human donor in good health.

This sequence joins TRBV7-9 and TRBJ1-6; tentative D call: TRBD1 (5 bases). Per germline, CDR1 SEHNR and CDR2 FQNEAQ (reference sequence). With 1 base removed from V and 9 bases from J, the gap between germline ends came to 25 bases. The CDR3 has 19 amino acids. DNA of the CDR3: TGTGCCAGCAGCTTAGAAGATTTAGGGCGGCAGGGCGAGTCTTCACCCCTCCACTTT. It translates to CASSLEDLGRQGESSPLHF.

This chain uses TRBV7-9 with TRBJ2-7; 8 nucleotides agree with TRBD2. The germline V gene has CDR1 SEHNR and CDR2 FQNEAQ (reference sequence). The CDR3 consists of 13 residues. Trimming took 5 bases from V and 5 from J; bases not matched to a gene: 5. CDR3 in amino acids: CASSLTGGNEQYF. CDR3 bases: TGTGCCAGCAGCCTCACGGGAGGGAACGAGCAGTACTTC.

CDR3 protein: CATHGSGAGANVLTF. The CDR3 DNA follows: TGTGCCACCCACGGTTCAGGGGCTGGGGCCAACGTCCTGACTTTC. V is TRBV19 and J is TRBJ2-6; D is perhaps TRBD1 (6 bases). Deletions cut 10 bases from V and 2 bases from J, with 15 bases between. Per germline, CDR1 LNHDA and CDR2 SQIVND (reference sequence). The length of the CDR3 is 15 residues. The full variable domain, completed using reference TRBV19 and TRBJ2-6, is DGGITQSPKYLFRKEGQNVTLSCEQNLNHDAMYWYRQDPGQGLRLIYYSQIVNDFQKGDIAEGYSVSREKKESFPLTVTSAQKNPTAFYLCATHGSGAGANVLTFGAGSRLTVL.

V usage is TRBV28 and J usage is TRBJ1-2; weak D call: TRBD1 (6 bases). CDR1 is MDHEN, CDR2 SYDVKM, per germline. This CDR3 is built from 14 residues. Trimming removed 5 bases from V and 7 bases from J, with 17 bases in between. The CDR3 spells CASSIPHRDGGYTF. The CDR3 DNA follows: TGTGCCAGCAGTATCCCCCACAGGGACGGTGGCTACACCTTC.

The chain combines TRBV27 with TRBJ2-1, with TRBD1 identical over 7 bases. The J segment lost 4 bases and the V segment lost 6 bases, leaving 12 bases of the junction unmatched. The CDR3 has 16 residues. Germline assignment: CDR1 MNHEY and CDR2 SMNVEV (reference sequence). The CDR3 reads CASRARVRTGYNEQFF. CDR3 DNA: TGTGCCAGCAGAGCCAGGGTGAGGACAGGTTACAATGAGCAGTTCTTC.

The V gene is TRBV28, the J gene TRBJ1-5, with D hard to call. Trimming pared 2 bases from V and 1 base from J, leaving 6 bases between. Germline loops: CDR1 MDHEN, CDR2 SYDVKM. This CDR3 spans 14 amino acids. The chain's CDR3 is CASSLIESNQPQHF. The CDR3 DNA is TGTGCCAGCAGTTTAATCGAGAGCAATCAGCCCCAGCATTTT.

Concerning this clone: Other DNA sequences of this sample code for an identical CDR3. The chain links TRBV18 to TRBJ2-7, with TRBD1 identical over 7 bases. Germline lookup yields CDR1 KGHSH and CDR2 LQKENI. The V and J ends lost 3 bases and 4 bases, in that order; junction bases with no gene match: 12. CDR3 length: 16 residues. The CDR3 spells CASSPRDRVHPYEQYF. The CDR3 nucleotides are TGTGCCAGCTCACCCAGGGACAGAGTTCATCCGTACGAGCAGTACTTC.

This chain connects TRBV11-2 to TRBJ1-3; TRBD1 matches 7 bases. This CDR3 region has 16 residues. Germline CDR1 reads SGHAT; CDR2 reads FQNNGV. The V segment lost 6 bases and the J segment 0 bases; nucleotides outside the gene matches: 8. CDR3 in amino acids: CASRSGTVLSGNTIYF. The CDR3 nucleotides are TGTGCCAGCAGATCCGGGACAGTGCTCTCTGGAAACACCATATATTTT.

The rearrangement uses TRBV14 and TRBJ2-2, with D tentatively TRBD1 (6 bases). CDR3 length: 13 amino acids. Germline CDR1 reads SGHDN; CDR2 reads FVKESK. V was cut by 4 bases and J by 6 bases, with 9 bases left in between. In DNA, the CDR3 is TGTGCCAGCAGCCGGACAGCCGCCGGGGAGCTGTTTTTT. It translates to CASSRTAAGELFF.

The rearrangement uses TRBV6-5 and TRBJ2-1, with TRBD1 identical over 9 bases. The V and J ends lost 6 bases and 7 bases, in that order; junction bases with no gene match: 10. The CDR3 is made up of 15 amino acids. CDR1 is MNHEY, CDR2 SVGAGI, per germline. As DNA, the CDR3 is TGTGCCAGCAGCGATACAGGGGGCACGTGGAATGAGCAGTTCTTC. Amino acids: CASSDTGGTWNEQFF.

The rearrangement uses TRBV7-2 and TRBJ1-1; perhaps TRBD1 as D (6 bases). Trimming cost V 4 bases and J 1 base, with 10 bases left between them. The CDR3 spans 14 residues. Germline loops: CDR1 SGHTA, CDR2 FQGNSA. The CDR3 spells CASSWGHQNTEAFF. The CDR3, as DNA: TGTGCCAGCAGCTGGGGACATCAGAACACTGAAGCTTTCTTT.

The V and J genes are TRBV7-9 and TRBJ1-1; no reliable D call. V lost 3 bases and J 3 bases, leaving 5 bases between the germline ends. Germline CDR1 SEHNR, CDR2 FQNEAQ (reference sequence). The CDR3 length is 12 residues. The DNA for the CDR3 is TGTGCCAGCAGCTTTATTGACACTGAAGCTTTCTTT. Translated, it gives CASSFIDTEAFF. The full variable domain, in which reference TRBV7-9 and TRBJ1-1 provide the parts outside the CDR3, is DTGVSQNPRHKITKRGQNVTFRCDPISEHNRLYWYRQTLGQGPEFLTYFQNEAQLEKSRLLSDRFSAERPKGSFSTLEIQRTEQGDSAMYLCASSFIDTEAFFGQGTRLTVV.

The rearrangement uses TRBV4-2 and TRBJ2-1; D perhaps matches TRBD2 (6 bases). V was clipped by 0 bases and J by 8 bases, with 20 bases between them. CDR3 length: 17 amino acids. Germline V gene sequence: CDR1 LGHNA, CDR2 YNFKEQ. The CDR3 nucleotides are TGTGCCAGCAGCCAAGATGAGGCGACGGGAGATATCTATGAGCAGTTCTTC. Translation gives CASSQDEATGDIYEQFF.

The V and J genes are TRBV10-2 and TRBJ2-1; the match to TRBD2 covers 9 bases. Germline CDR1 is WSHSY and CDR2 is SAAADI. V lost 6 bases to trimming and J lost 4 bases; unmatched junction nucleotides: 7. The CDR3 sequence is 15 residues long. As DNA, the CDR3 is TGCGCCAGCAGCCGTACTAGCGGGTCGTACAATGAGCAGTTCTTC. Translated: CASSRTSGSYNEQFF.

The chain uses TRBV5-1 and TRBJ2-3; 9 positions agree with TRBD2. The V gene's germline CDR1 is SGHRS and CDR2 YFSETQ. V lost 4 bases and J lost 4; bases outside the gene matches: 10. This CDR3 contains 16 residues. The CDR3 here is CASSLPGAGGADTQYF. The CDR3, as DNA: TGCGCCAGCAGCCTTCCTGGAGCGGGAGGCGCAGATACGCAGTATTTT.